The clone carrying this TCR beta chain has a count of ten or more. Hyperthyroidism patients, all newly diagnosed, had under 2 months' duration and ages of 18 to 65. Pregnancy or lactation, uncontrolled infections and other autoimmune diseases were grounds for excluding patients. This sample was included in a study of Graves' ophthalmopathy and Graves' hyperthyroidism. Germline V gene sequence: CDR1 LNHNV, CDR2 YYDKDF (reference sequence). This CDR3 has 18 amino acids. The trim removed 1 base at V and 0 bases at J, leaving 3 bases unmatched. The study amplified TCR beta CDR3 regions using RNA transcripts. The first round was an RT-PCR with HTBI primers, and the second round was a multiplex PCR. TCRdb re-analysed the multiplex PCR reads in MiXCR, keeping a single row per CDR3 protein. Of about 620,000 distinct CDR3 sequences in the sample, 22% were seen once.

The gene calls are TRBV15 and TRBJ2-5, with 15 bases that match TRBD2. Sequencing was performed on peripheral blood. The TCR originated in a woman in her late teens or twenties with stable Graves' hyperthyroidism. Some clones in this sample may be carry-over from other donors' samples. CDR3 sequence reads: CATSRAGLAGGYQETQYF. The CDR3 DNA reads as TGTGCCACCAGCAGAGCTGGACTAGCGGGGGGGTACCAAGAGACCCAGTACTTC.